The 24 T cell receptor beta chains below come from one sample, sequenced in a study of T cell repertoires in cytomegalovirus infection. TCRdb redid the calling of the reads with MiXCR, one entry per CDR3 protein. The sample consists of about 490,000 distinct CDR3 sequences, roughly 29% of them appearing once. The sample was PBMCs. The origin of the receptors is a human donor in good health (CMV status not recorded). Some clones in this sample may be carry-over from other donors' samples.

In its sample, this clonotype was seen a few times. V usage is TRBV30 and J usage is TRBJ1-2; D gene uncertain. The V gene's germline CDR1 is GTSNPN and CDR2 SVGIG (reference sequence). The CDR3 length is 12 residues. The CDR3 nucleotides read TGTGTTACTGAAAAATTTGGCTATGGCTACACCTTC. It yields the protein CVTEKFGYGYTF.

With regard to this clonotype: Germline is not matched at one junction end, which may reflect a read error. The chain couples TRBV7-6 to TRBJ2-5, with TRBD2 matching 8 bases. Germline-derived CDR1 and CDR2 are SGHVS and FNYEAQ. The CDR3 loop spans 15 amino acids. CDR3 in amino acids: CASSPRGGQEETQYF. Written as DNA, the CDR3 is TGTGCTAGCAGCCCTCGGGGGGGGCAGGAAGAGACCCAGTACTTC.

This clonotype was counted once. This chain joins TRBV30 and TRBJ1-1; TRBD1 might be the D (5 bases). Germline V gene sequence: CDR1 GTSNPN, CDR2 SVGIG (reference sequence). This CDR3 contains 12 residues. V was trimmed by 2 bases and J by 7 bases, leaving 11 bases between them. The CDR3 protein is CAWSMRRGEAFF. The CDR3 nucleotides are TGTGCCTGGAGTATGAGGAGGGGTGAAGCTTTCTTT.

The table lists this clonotype with a few counts. The gene calls are TRBV29-1 and TRBJ2-1; no definite D call. V was clipped by 6 bases and J by 2 bases, with 11 bases between them. CDR3 size: 13 residues. Germline V gene data show CDR1 as SQVTM and CDR2 as ANQGSEA. CDR3 in amino acids: CSVPRHPYNEQFF. CDR3 nucleotides: TGCAGCGTACCCCGACACCCCTACAATGAGCAGTTCTTC.

This clonotype was recorded at least ten times. The rearrangement links TRBV7-8 to TRBJ2-7; 10 bases align to TRBD1. V was clipped by 5 bases and J by 6 bases; unmatched bases: 10. The CDR3 is made up of 15 amino acids. Germline V gene data show CDR1 as SGHVS and CDR2 as FQNEAQ. The CDR3 loop is CASSAWDRGTAEQYF. DNA for the CDR3: TGTGCCAGCAGCGCCTGGGACAGGGGAACGGCCGAGCAGTACTTC.

This clonotype has a single count. The chain couples TRBV28 to TRBJ2-7; D may be TRBD1 (6 bases). V was pared by 4 bases and J by 3 bases, with 16 bases between. CDR1 and CDR2 from the germline V gene are MDHEN and SYDVKM. CDR3 length equals 15 residues. In DNA form, the CDR3 reads TGTGCCAGCAGTTCGACGGGACATTCCTACTACGAGCAGTACTTC. Its protein product is CASSSTGHSYYEQYF.

The gene calls are TRBV7-8 and TRBJ2-1, with TRBD2 as a possible D gene (5 bases). The CDR3 contains 17 residues. The V end lost 1 base, the J end lost 1 base, and 14 bases lay between the germline ends. Germline-derived CDR1 and CDR2 are SGHVS and FQNEAQ. CDR3: CASSLVVFGSSYNEQFF. The DNA for the CDR3 is TGTGCCAGCAGCTTAGTGGTTTTTGGGAGTTCCTACAATGAGCAGTTCTTC.

This clonotype was picked up many times. V gene TRBV7-3 combines with J gene TRBJ1-2; D is ambiguous. Trimming left V 5 bases short and J 2 bases short, with 12 bases between. Germline V gene lookup returns CDR1 SGHTA and CDR2 FQGTGA. CDR3 length equals 14 residues. The CDR3 DNA follows: TGTGCCAGCAGCATACTACCGGGAAACTATGGCTACACCTTC. Protein sequence: CASSILPGNYGYTF.

Note on this clonotype: An end of the junction does not agree with germline; a read error may underlie this. The chain uses TRBV28 and TRBJ2-1; either TRBD1 or TRBD2 may supply D (5 bases each). Germline V lookup: CDR1 MDHEN, CDR2 SYDVKM. CDR3 length: 13 residues. The chain's CDR3 is CASRGDPDNVQFF. DNA for the CDR3: TGTGCCAGCAGGGGGGACCCTGACAATGTGCAGTTCTTC.

This clonotype has only a few counts. This chain links TRBV12-5 with TRBJ2-3; D ambiguous. Per the germline V gene, CDR1 is LGHNT and CDR2 is FRNRAP. The CDR3 length is 14 residues. The ends were cut back, 1 base at V and 3 bases at J, with 8 bases in the middle. In DNA, the CDR3 is TGTGCTAGTGGTTTGGCTCTTACGACAGATACGCAGTATTTT. Translated, it gives CASGLALTTDTQYF.

This clonotype was counted a few times. The V gene is TRBV19, the J gene TRBJ2-1; TRBD2 aligns across 9 bases. V shed 3 bases, J shed 10 bases, and the junction held 10 bases outside the gene matches. Per the germline V gene, CDR1 is LNHDA and CDR2 is SQIVND (reference sequence). The length of the CDR3 is 15 residues. The CDR3 region has the DNA TGTGCCAGTAGTATCGTCGGGACTAGCTCCCGGGAGCAGTTCTTC. This translates into CASSIVGTSSREQFF.

This sequence joins TRBV29-1 and TRBJ2-5, with D tentatively TRBD2 (7 bases). Germline V gives CDR1 SQVTM, CDR2 ANQGSEA. Trimming removed 1 base from V and 7 bases from J, with 16 bases in between. This CDR3 is built from 14 residues. CDR3: CSVEGSGGRGTQYF. The CDR3 DNA follows: TGCAGCGTTGAAGGTTCGGGGGGCAGGGGGACCCAGTACTTC. Combining the CDR3 with reference TRBV29-1 and TRBJ2-5 gives the whole variable domain SAVISQKPSRDICQRGTSLTIQCQVDSQVTMMFWYRQQPGQSLTLIATANQGSEATYESGFVIDKFPISRPNLTFSTLTVSNMSPEDSSIYLCSVEGSGGRGTQYFGPGTRLLVL.

The chain is built from TRBV7-9 and TRBJ2-2, with a possible D match to TRBD1 (5 bases). The CDR3 is 15 amino acids. Deletions cut 7 bases from V and 5 bases from J, with 17 bases between. Germline-derived CDR1 and CDR2 are SEHNR and FQNEAQ (reference sequence). CDR3 loop: CASKIGALETGELFF. As DNA, the CDR3 is TGTGCCAGCAAAATAGGGGCCTTGGAGACCGGGGAGCTGTTTTTT.

The genes are TRBV6-2 or TRBV6-3 and TRBJ2-3; 9 bases are a match to TRBD1. Germline CDR1 reads MNHEY; CDR2 reads SVGEGT. J lost 6 bases, V lost 11 bases, and 12 bases had no gene match. The CDR3 runs 14 residues. In nucleotides, the CDR3 is TGTGCCGGGGCTTCTCCCGGGACAGGGGATACGCAGTATTTT. This encodes CAGASPGTGDTQYF.

The chain combines TRBV18 with TRBJ2-5; D may be TRBD2 (5 bases). Per germline, CDR1 KGHSH and CDR2 LQKENI. V lost 2 bases and J lost 5, with 12 bases in between. The CDR3 has 14 amino acids. This CDR3 reads CASSPDIAWETQYF. The CDR3 DNA is TGTGCCAGCTCACCAGACATAGCGTGGGAGACCCAGTACTTC.

The chain recombines TRBV11-2 with TRBJ2-5; D may be TRBD1 (5 bases). The V end lost 4 bases, the J end lost 6 bases, and 18 bases lay between the germline ends. In germline, CDR1 is SGHAT, CDR2 FQNNGV. This CDR3 is 15 amino acids long. In DNA form, the CDR3 reads TGTGCCAGCAGCTCCACAAGGGGATCCCAGAAGACCCAGTACTTC. Amino acid sequence: CASSSTRGSQKTQYF.

Ten or more counts support this clonotype. The genes are TRBV7-2 and TRBJ2-5; D is undetermined. CDR3 length: 15 amino acids. Trimming cost V 3 bases and J 4 bases, with 15 bases left between them. Germline V gives CDR1 SGHTA, CDR2 FQGNSA. Here the CDR3 DNA reads TGTGCCAGCAGCTTGGGTCTAACACCCCGAGAGACCCAGTACTTC. This gives the protein CASSLGLTPRETQYF.

This clonotype was detected ten times or more. The V and J genes are TRBV7-8 and TRBJ2-7; the D call may be TRBD1 or TRBD2 (5 bases each). V lost 1 base and J 2 bases, leaving 9 bases between the germline ends. CDR1 and CDR2 from the germline V gene are SGHVS and FQNEAQ. The CDR3 has 14 residues. This CDR3 reads CASSLDKGPYEQYV. CDR3 bases: TGTGCCAGCAGCTTAGATAAGGGACCCTACGAGCAGTACGTC.

V usage is TRBV7-2 and J usage is TRBJ2-5; TRBD2 agrees at 11 bases. Looked up from germline, CDR1 is SGHTA and CDR2 is FQGNSA. The ends lost 2 bases at V and 4 bases at J; junction bases unmatched: 6. The CDR3 is 16 amino acids. CDR3 protein: CASSLWLAGGVETQYF. CDR3 nucleotides: TGTGCCAGCAGCTTATGGCTAGCGGGGGGTGTAGAGACCCAGTACTTC. The whole variable domain, filled in from reference TRBV7-2 and TRBJ2-5, reads GAGVSQSPSNKVTEKGKDVELRCDPISGHTALYWYRQSLGQGLEFLIYFQGNSAPDKSGLPSDRFSAERTGGSVSTLTIQRTQQEDSAVYLCASSLWLAGGVETQYFGPGTRLLVL.

The gene calls are TRBV20-1 and TRBJ2-1; the D gene is possibly TRBD2 (6 bases). This CDR3 is built from 15 residues. V lost 2 bases, J lost 3 bases, and 14 bases lay in between. Germline values: CDR1 DFQATT, CDR2 SNEGSKA (reference sequence). As DNA, the CDR3 is TGCAGTGCTAGATCCGGGGGTAGTCGCTACAATGAGCAGTTCTTC. Its protein product is CSARSGGSRYNEQFF.

This clonotype has just a few counts. The chain recombines TRBV6-8 with TRBJ1-2, with D possibly matching TRBD1 (5 bases). The length of the CDR3 is 12 residues. Trimming took 9 bases from V and 5 from J, leaving 13 bases between them. Looked up from germline, CDR1 is MNHGY and CDR2 is SAAAGT. CDR3 DNA: TGTGCCAGGACAATAGGGGAATATGGCTACACCTTC. It codes for CARTIGEYGYTF.

This clonotype was observed at least ten times. The chain joins TRBV6-6 to TRBJ1-1; TRBD1 agrees at 9 bases. Losses at the gene ends were 6 bases for V and 4 bases for J; bases not matched to a gene: 3. The CDR3 is 13 amino acids. Germline assignment: CDR1 MNHNY and CDR2 SVGAGI (reference sequence). CDR3 nucleotides: TGTGCCAGCAGCCGACAGGGGGGCACTGAAGCTTTCTTT. As protein: CASSRQGGTEAFF.

This chain links TRBV28 with TRBJ1-5; unclear D gene. CDR1 MDHEN and CDR2 SYDVKM come from the germline V gene. V lost 6 bases, J lost 1 base, and 16 bases lay in between. The CDR3 loop spans 16 amino acids. CDR3 residues: CASSYLAGKSNQPQHF. CDR3 DNA: TGTGCCAGCAGCTATTTAGCGGGGAAGAGCAATCAGCCCCAGCATTTT.

The chain joins TRBV19 to TRBJ1-1, with TRBD1 matching over 7 bases. V shed 6 bases, J shed 7 bases, and the junction held 5 bases outside the gene matches. The germline V gene encodes CDR1 LNHDA and CDR2 SQIVND (reference sequence). The CDR3 consists of 12 residues. In nucleotides, the CDR3 is TGTGCCAGTAGGCAGGGGGAGGGTGAAGCTTTCTTT. It yields the protein CASRQGEGEAFF.